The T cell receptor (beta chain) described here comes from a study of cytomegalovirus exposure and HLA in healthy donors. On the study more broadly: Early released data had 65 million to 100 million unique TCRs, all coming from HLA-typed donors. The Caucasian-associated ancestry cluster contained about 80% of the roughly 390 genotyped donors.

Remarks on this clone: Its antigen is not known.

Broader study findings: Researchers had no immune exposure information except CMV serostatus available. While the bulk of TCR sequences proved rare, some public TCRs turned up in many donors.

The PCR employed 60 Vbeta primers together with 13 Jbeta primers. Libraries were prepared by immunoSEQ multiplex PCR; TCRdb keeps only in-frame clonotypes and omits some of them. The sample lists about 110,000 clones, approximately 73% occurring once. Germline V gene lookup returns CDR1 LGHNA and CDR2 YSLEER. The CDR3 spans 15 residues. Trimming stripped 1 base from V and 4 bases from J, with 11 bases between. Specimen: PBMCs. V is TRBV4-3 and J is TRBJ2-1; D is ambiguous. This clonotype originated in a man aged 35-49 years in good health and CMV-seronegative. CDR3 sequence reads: CASSQARSTYNEQFF. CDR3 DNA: TGCGCCAGCAGCCAAGCACGAAGTACTTACAATGAGCAGTTCTTC.